Following are 2 T cell receptor beta chains from one sample sequenced in a study of CD4 T cells in relation to SARS-CoV-2 and coronaviruses. Unexposed donor CD4+ T cells date from about 2010-2018, before the COVID-19 pandemic. After less than 11 days of culture, CD4+ T cells were isolated. The data were produced by immunoSEQ multiplex PCR, yet TCRdb's version contains in-frame clones alone and is incomplete. The sample includes approximately 25,000 clones, 73% seen only once; the top ten take more than 15%. For these receptors, no antigen is known. Specimen: CD4+ T cells from PBMCs, cultured in vitro. These receptors all stem from a human donor in good health.

This sequence joins TRBV2 and TRBJ2-1; 7 bases are a match to TRBD1. CDR1 is SNHLY, CDR2 FYNNEI, per germline. V shed 6 bases and J 1 base; nucleotides not matched to a gene: 3. This CDR3 spans 14 amino acids. CDR3 DNA sequence: TGTGCCAGCAGGCCAGGGGGTTCCTACAATGAGCAGTTCTTC. Its translation is CASRPGGSYNEQFF.

The chain uses TRBV7-2 and TRBJ2-3, with no clear D. Deletions cut 0 bases from V and 4 bases from J, with 8 bases between. CDR3 length equals 14 residues. From germline, CDR1 is SGHTA and CDR2 FQGNSA. The CDR3 spells CASSLAGSSDTQYF. In DNA form, the CDR3 reads TGTGCCAGCAGCTTAGCAGGGTCATCAGATACGCAGTATTTT.